Described below is a single T cell receptor (beta chain) sequence and its context. What it binds is unknown. The entry originates in a study of shared clonotypes between healthy human individuals. General study results and limits: A small donor pool kept down the genetic and exposure-history diversity that was represented. A handful of donors held about 5% of naive CD4 clonotypes in common.

Profiling relied on immunoSEQ multiplex PCR, and the TCRdb table lists in-frame clones only, not all of them. The sample includes a few hundred thousand clones, around two thirds of them seen just once. All donors were Caucasian adults living in Nashville, Tennessee. Division of CD4+ cells produced a CD45RA+ naive subset and a CD45RA-negative memory subset. The CDR3 consists of 13 residues. Germline assignment: CDR1 MNHNS and CDR2 SASEGT. V dropped 4 bases and J dropped 3 bases, with 10 bases sitting between them. The sequence derives from a man under 40 in good health. What was sequenced was memory CD4+ T cells sorted from blood. Noted subset: CD45RA-negative fraction. The chain is built from TRBV6-1 and TRBJ2-7, with D perhaps assigned TRBD1 or TRBD2 (5 bases each). CDR3 coding DNA: TGTGCCAGCAGTGGGGGGACGGACTACGAGCAGTACTTC. Amino acid sequence: CASSGGTDYEQYF.